The 30 T cell receptor beta chains presented below share a single source sample, sequenced in a study of CD8 T cells in Susac syndrome. RNA, at about 0.5 to 1 ug, was reverse transcribed with random hexamers. Each CDR3 protein is one row after TCRdb ran MiXCR on the immunoSEQ multiplex PCR reads. This sample yields around 200,000 distinct CDR3 sequences, of which approximately 94% are seen a single time; approximately 0.09% belongs to the top ten. What was sequenced was CD4+ T cells from PBMCs. Receptor source: a human donor with multiple sclerosis.

The rearrangement joins TRBV12-3 or TRBV12-4 to TRBJ1-1; D is perhaps TRBD1 (5 bases). The CDR3 covers 14 residues. V lost 3 bases to trimming and J lost 10 bases, with 18 bases between them. Here the CDR3 reads CASSLAGRASRAFF. The CDR3 bases are TGTGCCAGCAGTTTGGCAGGGAGAGCTTCCCGAGCTTTCTTT.

V usage is TRBV29-1 and J usage is TRBJ2-3; possible D gene TRBD2, 5 bases. This CDR3 region has 14 residues. The V end lost 7 bases, the J end lost 1 base, and 15 bases lay between the germline ends. Germline V gene sequence: CDR1 SQVTM, CDR2 ANQGSEA. The CDR3 spells CSASPGSRTDTQYF. For the CDR3, the DNA is TGCAGCGCCTCACCGGGAAGCCGCACAGATACGCAGTATTTT.

The chain links TRBV20-1 to TRBJ2-7; the D is unclear. This CDR3 is 12 amino acids long. Germline V CDR1 and CDR2: DFQATT, SNEGSKA (reference sequence). Trimming took 3 bases from V and 3 from J, leaving 9 bases between them. The CDR3 sequence: CSARFTVYEQYF. DNA for the CDR3: TGCAGTGCTAGGTTCACAGTCTACGAGCAGTACTTC.

The rearrangement links TRBV29-1 to TRBJ2-1, with 12 nucleotides matching TRBD2. Trimming removed 0 bases from V and 5 bases from J; junction bases left unmatched: 5. This CDR3 has 16 amino acids. Per the germline V gene, CDR1 is SQVTM and CDR2 is ANQGSEA. CDR3 residues: CSVEDWTSGAHNEQFF. The CDR3 bases are TGCAGCGTTGAAGACTGGACTAGCGGGGCCCACAATGAGCAGTTCTTC.

This clonotype showed up just once. This chain links TRBV20-1 with TRBJ1-5, with TRBD1 identical over 9 bases. The J segment lost 7 bases and the V segment lost 5 bases, leaving 6 bases of the junction unmatched. There are 13 residues in the CDR3. Germline values: CDR1 DFQATT, CDR2 SNEGSKA (reference sequence). The CDR3 is CSAGGQGGQPQHF. The CDR3 bases are TGCAGTGCTGGGGGACAGGGTGGCCAGCCCCAGCATTTT.

The chain is built from TRBV19 and TRBJ1-1; D might be TRBD1 (5 bases). The CDR3 sequence is 14 residues long. Trimming cost V 6 bases and J 0 bases, with 11 bases left between them. Germline CDR1 and CDR2: LNHDA and SQIVND (reference sequence). The CDR3 bases are TGTGCCAGTAGCCGCAGACAGCTGAACACTGAAGCTTTCTTT. It translates to CASSRRQLNTEAFF.

The J gene is TRBJ2-3, the V gene TRBV7-9; unclear D gene. There are 12 residues in the CDR3. Germline V gene data show CDR1 as SEHNR and CDR2 as FQNEAQ (reference sequence). V was shortened by 5 bases and J by 4 bases, with 7 bases between the two germline ends. The CDR3 loop reads CASSTVADTQYF. In nucleotides, the CDR3 is TGTGCCAGCAGCACTGTTGCAGATACGCAGTATTTT.

The CDR3 protein is CASSRGDHWATDTQYF. The DNA for the CDR3 is TGTGCCAGCAGTCGCGGGGACCATTGGGCCACAGATACGCAGTATTTT. V is TRBV12-3 or TRBV12-4 and J is TRBJ2-3; D possibly corresponds to TRBD2 (6 bases). This CDR3 has 16 residues. V lost 5 bases and J 2 bases, leaving 17 bases between the germline ends.

J is TRBJ2-5 and V is TRBV5-1; D unresolved. Germline-derived CDR1 and CDR2 are SGHRS and YFSETQ. The germline V and J ends were trimmed by 4 bases and 1 base, with 20 bases remaining between them. This CDR3 contains 17 residues. The CDR3 region is CASSLQSRARGQETQYF. The CDR3 DNA follows: TGCGCCAGCAGCCTCCAGTCCCGAGCACGAGGCCAAGAGACCCAGTACTTC.

V and J are TRBV29-1 and TRBJ1-2; tentatively, D is TRBD1 (5 bases). This CDR3 spans 15 amino acids. V was clipped by 4 bases and J by 0 bases, with 15 bases between them. The germline gives CDR1 SQVTM, CDR2 ANQGSEA. The CDR3 nucleotides read TGCAGCGTTGGACGGCGGGGGGTTGCTAACTATGGCTACACCTTC. The encoded protein is CSVGRRGVANYGYTF.

The chain is built from TRBV5-1 and TRBJ2-7; 8 bases line up with TRBD1. The CDR3 spans 15 residues. CDR1 SGHRS and CDR2 YFSETQ come from the germline V gene. Losses at the gene ends were 4 bases for V and 4 bases for J; bases not matched to a gene: 10. CDR3 nucleotides: TGCGCCAGCAGCGATGGACAGGGTTGGGAATACGAGCAGTACTTC. It specifies CASSDGQGWEYEQYF.

V and J are TRBV20-1 and TRBJ1-1, with 10 positions matching TRBD1. V lost 5 bases and J lost 3; bases outside the gene matches: 18. The germline gives CDR1 DFQATT, CDR2 SNEGSKA (reference sequence). This CDR3 contains 18 residues. The CDR3 DNA reads TGCAGTGCTTCGGGACAGGGGATGTGGGGGGTAAGGGACACTGAAGCTTTCTTT. Translation gives CSASGQGMWGVRDTEAFF.

This clonotype came up once. The chain has TRBV5-1 and TRBJ2-3; a possible D gene is TRBD1 (6 bases). V was cut by 4 bases and J by 1 base, with 13 bases left in between. The CDR3 covers 15 residues. The germline CDR1 and CDR2 sequences are SGHRS and YFSETQ. The CDR3 DNA is TGCGCCAGCAGCCCGACAGGTCCTCGCACAGATACGCAGTATTTT. It codes for CASSPTGPRTDTQYF.

The rearrangement links TRBV29-1 to TRBJ1-2, with D perhaps TRBD1 (6 bases). This CDR3 has 16 residues. V was cut by 7 bases and J by 2 bases, with 23 bases left in between. Germline CDR1 and CDR2: SQVTM and ANQGSEA. The CDR3 sequence: CSAKRNRDGGNYGYTF. The CDR3 DNA reads TGCAGCGCCAAACGTAACCGGGACGGGGGCAACTATGGCTACACCTTC. The entire variable domain, with the rest obtained from reference TRBV29-1 and TRBJ1-2, is as follows: SAVISQKPSRDICQRGTSLTIQCQVDSQVTMMFWYRQQPGQSLTLIATANQGSEATYESGFVIDKFPISRPNLTFSTLTVSNMSPEDSSIYLCSAKRNRDGGNYGYTFGSGTRLTVV.

The rearrangement joins TRBV7-9 to TRBJ2-7, with D perhaps matching TRBD1 or TRBD2 (5 bases each). CDR3 length: 16 residues. V was trimmed by 1 base and J by 2 bases, leaving 15 bases between them. The germline gives CDR1 SEHNR, CDR2 FQNEAQ (reference sequence). The CDR3 reads CASSLVLGVPTYEQYF. The DNA for the CDR3 is TGTGCCAGCAGCTTAGTCCTGGGGGTACCAACCTACGAGCAGTACTTC.

The chain employs TRBV7-3 and TRBJ2-2; D uncertain. The CDR3 spans 11 residues. Trimming stripped 5 bases from V and 8 bases from J, with 6 bases between. Germline-derived CDR1 and CDR2 are SGHTA and FQGTGA. DNA of the CDR3: TGTGCCAGCAGCGCCGGGGGGGAGCTGTTTTTT. Its translation is CASSAGGELFF.

V and J are TRBV10-3 and TRBJ2-2; D is perhaps TRBD1 or TRBD2 (5 bases each). V lost 7 bases to trimming and J lost 3 bases, with 12 bases between them. The CDR3 is 14 residues long. Germline V gene lookup returns CDR1 ENHRY and CDR2 SYGVKD. The CDR3 nucleotides are TGTGCCATCAAAGGGACGACTGACACCGGGGAGCTGTTTTTT. The encoded protein is CAIKGTTDTGELFF.

The chain joins TRBV3-1 to TRBJ1-2, with D possibly being TRBD1 (6 bases). The CDR3 contains 15 residues. Looked up from germline, CDR1 is LGHDT and CDR2 is YNNKEL (reference sequence). The ends were cut back, 2 bases at V and 2 bases at J, with 12 bases in the middle. CDR3 bases: TGTGCCAGCAGCCAATTTCAGGGGACAAACTATGGCTACACCTTC. Translated, it gives CASSQFQGTNYGYTF.

The gene calls are TRBV2 and TRBJ2-2; a weak D match, TRBD2 (5 bases). Trimming pared 6 bases from V and 8 bases from J, leaving 22 bases between. Per germline, CDR1 SNHLY and CDR2 FYNNEI. The length of the CDR3 is 16 residues. The chain's CDR3 is CASRGSVGRRLGELFF. As DNA, the CDR3 is TGTGCCAGCAGGGGGAGCGTAGGTCGGCGACTAGGGGAGCTGTTTTTT.

V is TRBV2 and J is TRBJ1-1; the D is unclear. CDR3 length: 13 amino acids. Per germline, CDR1 SNHLY and CDR2 FYNNEI. Trimming cost V 4 bases and J 1 base, with 7 bases left between them. CDR3 sequence reads: CASSGQQNTEAFF. CDR3 nucleotides: TGTGCCAGCAGTGGTCAGCAGAACACTGAAGCTTTCTTT.

The gene calls are TRBV18 and TRBJ2-3, with 8 bases matching TRBD2. Germline values: CDR1 KGHSH, CDR2 LQKENI. J gave up 0 bases and V 3 bases, and 2 bases lay outside the gene matches. The CDR3 has 15 residues. The CDR3 spells CASSPVAGSTDTQYF. Written as DNA, the CDR3 is TGTGCCAGCTCACCTGTAGCGGGGAGCACAGATACGCAGTATTTT.

V gene TRBV30 combines with J gene TRBJ2-1; D might be TRBD1 (5 bases). The CDR3 has 14 amino acids. With 0 bases removed from V and 7 bases from J, the gap between germline ends came to 13 bases. CDR1 is GTSNPN and CDR2 is SVGIG in the germline V gene (reference sequence). In nucleotides, the CDR3 is TGTGCCTGGAGTGTACAGCAGGGTTCGAATGAGCAGTTCTTC. Translated: CAWSVQQGSNEQFF.

The CDR3 protein is CAWSRPYNTGELFF. CDR3 sequence (DNA): TGTGCCTGGAGTCGCCCCTATAACACCGGGGAGCTGTTTTTT. The V call is TRBV30, the J call TRBJ2-2; D unresolved. CDR3 length equals 14 residues. The ends were cut back, 2 bases at V and 2 bases at J, with 9 bases in the middle. CDR1 and CDR2 from the germline V gene are GTSNPN and SVGIG (reference sequence).

This clonotype was seen a single time. This rearrangement joins TRBV25-1 to TRBJ2-2, with a possible D match to TRBD1 (5 bases). Germline lookup yields CDR1 MGHDK and CDR2 SYGVNS. The V and J ends lost 6 bases and 2 bases respectively, with 7 bases between them. The CDR3 is made up of 13 amino acids. The CDR3 sequence is CASRTDNTGELFF. For the CDR3, the DNA is TGTGCCAGCAGGACAGACAACACCGGGGAGCTGTTTTTT.

The chain carries TRBV6-6 and TRBJ2-5; either TRBD1 or TRBD2 may fit D (5 bases each). Germline V gene data show CDR1 as MNHNY and CDR2 as SVGAGI (reference sequence). V lost 10 bases, J lost 4 bases, and 19 bases lay in between. The CDR3 covers 14 residues. The chain's CDR3 is CATGRAGRGETQYF. In DNA form, the CDR3 reads TGTGCCACCGGGCGTGCAGGGAGAGGAGAGACCCAGTACTTC.

This rearrangement joins TRBV12-3 or TRBV12-4 to TRBJ2-5; possibly TRBD2 for D (5 bases). Trimming removed 3 bases from V and 5 bases from J, with 13 bases in between. This CDR3 is 14 amino acids long. The CDR3 DNA is TGTGCCAGCAGTTTGGTGGTGACTACGGAGACCCAGTACTTC. As protein: CASSLVVTTETQYF.

This clonotype has only one observation. This chain joins TRBV5-1 and TRBJ1-2; D is undetermined. This CDR3 region has 12 residues. V gave up 1 base and J gave up 4 bases, with 5 bases separating them. Looked up from germline, CDR1 is SGHRS and CDR2 is YFSETQ. The CDR3 spells CASSLTTYGYTF. Written as DNA, the CDR3 is TGCGCCAGCAGCTTGACAACCTATGGCTACACCTTC.

The gene calls are TRBV28 and TRBJ2-4; 8 nucleotides match TRBD1. The germline V gene has CDR1 MDHEN and CDR2 SYDVKM. This CDR3 comprises 15 residues. Germline trimming cut 10 bases from V and 7 bases from J; bases unmatched to any gene: 15. CDR3 loop: CATIPGGEGWNIQYF. The CDR3 bases are TGTGCCACCATCCCAGGGGGCGAGGGTTGGAACATTCAGTACTTC.

The chain carries TRBV30 and TRBJ1-5; D is unresolved. V dropped 2 bases and J dropped 0 bases, with 5 bases sitting between them. This CDR3 has 13 amino acids. CDR1 is GTSNPN, CDR2 SVGIG, per germline (reference sequence). CDR3 coding DNA: TGTGCCTGGAGTCAGGATAGCAATCAGCCCCAGCATTTT. Its protein product is CAWSQDSNQPQHF.

CDR3 in amino acids: CASSEPRGQGNEKLFF. CDR3 DNA sequence: TGTGCCAGCAGTGAGCCTAGGGGACAGGGTAACGAAAAACTGTTTTTT. This chain uses TRBV25-1 with TRBJ1-4, with TRBD1 matching over 9 bases. The CDR3 extends over 16 amino acids. Germline values: CDR1 MGHDK, CDR2 SYGVNS. V dropped 3 bases and J dropped 8; count of bases not matched to a gene: 10.